This T cell receptor (beta chain) came from a study of cytomegalovirus exposure and HLA in healthy donors. Study results and caveats: Roughly uniform depth of sequencing across donors was assumed in presence/absence analyses.

The PCR employed 60 Vbeta primers together with 13 Jbeta primers. Libraries were prepared by immunoSEQ multiplex PCR; TCRdb keeps only in-frame clonotypes and omits some of them. The table has over 150,000 clones, more than 75% seen once. A remark on this clone: The antigen remains undetermined.

In germline, CDR1 is MNHEY, CDR2 SVGAGI. The germline V and J ends were trimmed by 4 bases and 7 bases, with 17 bases remaining between them. CDR3 length: 14 residues. Sequencing was carried out using PBMCs. The sequence was obtained from a man between 18 and 35 years old in good health and CMV-seropositive. The J gene is TRBJ2-7, the V gene TRBV6-5; the D is unclear. This CDR3 reads CASSLGRPVGEQYF. Written as DNA, the CDR3 is TGTGCCAGCAGTTTGGGCCGGCCAGTTGGGGAGCAGTACTTC.